Following are 27 T cell receptor beta chains from one sample sequenced in a study of blood T cell repertoires in COVID-19. Here immunoSEQ multiplex PCR was the method, and the copy in TCRdb shows in-frame clones only, minus some. The top ten clones hold 3.5% to 4.5% of a sample with around 150,000 clones, roughly 77% of them seen once. The material sequenced was peripheral blood. The receptors stem from a man aged 55 to 69 with acute or convalescent COVID-19.

V and J are TRBV19 and TRBJ1-1; no clear D gene. CDR1 and CDR2 from the germline V gene are LNHDA and SQIVND (reference sequence). Trimming removed 7 bases from V and 5 bases from J, with 17 bases in between. The CDR3 loop spans 14 amino acids. The CDR3 coding sequence is TGTGCCAGTACGAGCCGGAGATCGGGGACTGAAGCTTTCTTT. Its translation is CASTSRRSGTEAFF.

This sequence joins TRBV28 and TRBJ2-5, with D tentatively TRBD2 (5 bases). V lost 6 bases and J 2 bases, leaving 19 bases between the germline ends. The CDR3 covers 16 residues. The germline V gene has CDR1 MDHEN and CDR2 SYDVKM. The CDR3 DNA reads TGTGCCAGCAGCTCCGATTCCCGGGATAAACAAGAGACCCAGTACTTC. This gives the protein CASSSDSRDKQETQYF.

The V and J genes are TRBV28 and TRBJ2-7, with D unclear. The CDR3 spans 13 residues. Germline CDR1 is MDHEN and CDR2 is SYDVKM. V lost 3 bases and J lost 0, with 6 bases in between. This CDR3 is CASSLYYSYEQYF. Written as DNA, the CDR3 is TGTGCCAGCAGTTTGTATTACTCCTACGAGCAGTACTTC. The full variable domain, with the rest looked up from reference TRBV28 and TRBJ2-7, is DVKVTQSSRYLVKRTGEKVFLECVQDMDHENMFWYRQDPGLGLRLIYFSYDVKMKEKGDIPEGYSVSREKKERFSLILESASTNQTSMYLCASSLYYSYEQYFGPGTRLTVT.

The chain uses TRBV9 and TRBJ2-5, with 13 positions matching TRBD2. The length of the CDR3 is 14 residues. Germline CDR1 SGDLS, CDR2 YYNGEE. With 2 bases clipped from V and 5 bases from J, the junction kept 0 bases outside the gene matches. CDR3 region: CASSVTSGRETQYF. The DNA for the CDR3 is TGTGCCAGCAGCGTGACTAGCGGGAGGGAGACCCAGTACTTC.

This chain connects TRBV25-1 to TRBJ2-5; 11 bases are shared with TRBD1. Trimming at V came to 8 bases and at J to 5 bases, leaving 7 bases not matched to a gene. Per germline, CDR1 MGHDK and CDR2 SYGVNS. The CDR3 extends over 14 amino acids. This CDR3 is CASAGTGGWETQYF. CDR3 bases: TGTGCCAGCGCCGGGACAGGGGGGTGGGAGACCCAGTACTTC.

This chain uses TRBV7-8 with TRBJ2-1; D is undetermined. Germline V gene sequence: CDR1 SGHVS, CDR2 FQNEAQ. V was trimmed by 5 bases and J by 0 bases, leaving 17 bases between them. There are 17 residues in the CDR3. In DNA, the CDR3 is TGTGCCAGCAGCCGACAAAGGAGAGCCAGCTCCTACAATGAGCAGTTCTTC. Amino acids: CASSRQRRASSYNEQFF.

The chain uses TRBV19 and TRBJ2-2; 9 bases line up with TRBD1. V was clipped by 5 bases and J by 2 bases; unmatched bases: 6. The CDR3 totals 16 residues. Germline CDR1 LNHDA, CDR2 SQIVND (reference sequence). The DNA for the CDR3 is TGTGCCAGTAGTTTTAACAGGGGGCAAAACACCGGGGAGCTGTTTTTT. Protein product: CASSFNRGQNTGELFF.

This clone was counted a few times. The chain uses TRBV6-5 and TRBJ2-4; D may be TRBD2 (6 bases). Trimming left V 7 bases short and J 7 bases short, with 14 bases between. The CDR3 runs to 13 residues. The germline V gene encodes CDR1 MNHEY and CDR2 SVGAGI. The CDR3 protein is CASTPAGSNIQYF. In DNA, the CDR3 is TGTGCCAGCACCCCCGCGGGGTCCAACATTCAGTACTTC.

This chain connects TRBV7-8 to TRBJ1-4; D is possibly TRBD1 (5 bases). Trimming took off 0 bases at V and 1 base at J, with 12 bases between the two ends. Germline V gene lookup returns CDR1 SGHVS and CDR2 FQNEAQ. The CDR3 runs to 17 residues. CDR3 sequence: CASSLAGGSVTNEKLFF. The CDR3 nucleotides are TGTGCCAGCAGCTTAGCCGGGGGGAGCGTAACTAATGAAAAACTGTTTTTT. The variable domain in full, completed from reference TRBV7-8 and TRBJ1-4, reads GAGVSQSPRYKVAKRGQDVALRCDPISGHVSLFWYQQALGQGPEFLTYFQNEAQLDKSGLPSDRFFAERPEGSVSTLKIQRTQQEDSAVYLCASSLAGGSVTNEKLFFGSGTQLSVL.

The chain recombines TRBV5-1 with TRBJ1-1; TRBD1 matches at 8 bases. CDR1 SGHRS and CDR2 YFSETQ come from the germline V gene. V was clipped by 4 bases and J by 0 bases; unmatched bases: 8. This CDR3 has 16 amino acids. DNA for the CDR3: TGCGCCAGCAGCCCGGGGACAGGAGGACTGAACACTGAAGCTTTCTTT. Amino acid sequence: CASSPGTGGLNTEAFF.

The chain recombines TRBV3-1 (or the pseudogene TRBV3-2) with TRBJ1-2, with TRBD1 matching 12 bases. The CDR3 runs to 17 residues. Germline CDR1 is LGHDT and CDR2 is YNNKEL (reference sequence). V lost 7 bases and J lost 6; bases outside the gene matches: 15. The CDR3 DNA is TGTGCCAGCACCGACGGGACAGGGGGCATTAGAGGGAATGGCTACACCTTC. Translation gives CASTDGTGGIRGNGYTF.

The chain links TRBV5-1 to TRBJ1-1; D is unresolved. The CDR3 totals 15 residues. Germline-derived CDR1 and CDR2 are SGHRS and YFSETQ. The V and J ends lost 0 bases and 0 bases respectively, with 9 bases between them. The CDR3 coding sequence is TGCGCCAGCAGCTTGGCGGGAGATTTGAACACTGAAGCTTTCTTT. This codes for CASSLAGDLNTEAFF.

This sequence joins TRBV27 and TRBJ2-7, with 8 bases that match TRBD2. CDR1 is MNHEY and CDR2 is SMNVEV in the germline V gene (reference sequence). The J segment lost 3 bases and the V segment lost 6 bases, leaving 4 bases of the junction unmatched. The length of the CDR3 is 13 residues. The CDR3 sequence: CASSVRGGYEQYF. CDR3 nucleotides: TGTGCCAGCAGCGTCCGGGGGGGCTACGAGCAGTACTTC.

CDR3 DNA: TGTGCCTGGAGTGGGACTTTTTCCTACGAGCAGTACTTC. Translated, it gives CAWSGTFSYEQYF. This rearrangement joins TRBV30 to TRBJ2-7; a possible D gene is TRBD2 (5 bases). Germline values: CDR1 GTSNPN, CDR2 SVGIG (reference sequence). The CDR3 has 13 amino acids. V was shortened by 1 base and J by 1 base, with 8 bases between the two germline ends.

The chain joins TRBV2 to TRBJ2-1; 14 positions agree with TRBD2. In germline, CDR1 is SNHLY, CDR2 FYNNEI. There are 14 residues in the CDR3. Trimming took 7 bases from V and 7 from J; bases not matched to a gene: 3. Written as DNA, the CDR3 is TGTGCCAGCACCAGGACTAGCGGGAGGAATGAGCAGTTCTTC. The encoded protein is CASTRTSGRNEQFF.

The chain employs TRBV9 and TRBJ2-5, with TRBD2 identical over 10 bases. Germline V gene data show CDR1 as SGDLS and CDR2 as YYNGEE. The ends lost 0 bases at V and 2 bases at J; junction bases unmatched: 4. The CDR3 contains 16 residues. The CDR3: CASSVGASGRQETQYF. CDR3 DNA: TGTGCCAGCAGCGTAGGGGCTAGCGGGAGACAAGAGACCCAGTACTTC.

The chain couples TRBV19 to TRBJ2-3, with D unresolved. Germline CDR1 LNHDA, CDR2 SQIVND (reference sequence). The CDR3 has 13 amino acids. V was cut by 5 bases and J by 6 bases, with 12 bases left in between. The CDR3 DNA sequence: TGTGCCAGTAGTTCCGAAAACAGCGATACGCAGTATTTT. Translating it yields CASSSENSDTQYF. The whole variable domain, filled in from reference TRBV19 and TRBJ2-3, reads DGGITQSPKYLFRKEGQNVTLSCEQNLNHDAMYWYRQDPGQGLRLIYYSQIVNDFQKGDIAEGYSVSREKKESFPLTVTSAQKNPTAFYLCASSSENSDTQYFGPGTRLTVL.

The chain joins TRBV5-5 to TRBJ1-2; D is possibly TRBD1 (6 bases). V was clipped by 4 bases and J by 8 bases, with 15 bases between them. The CDR3 length is 13 residues. The germline gives CDR1 SGHKS, CDR2 YYEKEE (reference sequence). CDR3 DNA: TGTGCCAGCAGCATGGGACATCTATTGGGCTACACCTTC. It encodes CASSMGHLLGYTF.

This clone was seen once. The chain joins TRBV7-6 to TRBJ1-1, with D possibly TRBD1 on 5 matching bases. This CDR3 is built from 15 residues. V shed 3 bases and J shed 7 bases, with 18 bases lying between them. Germline-derived CDR1 and CDR2 are SGHVS and FNYEAQ. The CDR3 protein is CASSFSGQGLGEAFF. The CDR3 nucleotides are TGTGCCAGCAGCTTTTCCGGCCAGGGATTGGGTGAAGCTTTCTTT.

The chain has TRBV28 and TRBJ1-2; a weak D match, TRBD1 (6 bases). V lost 5 bases and J 2 bases, leaving 12 bases between the germline ends. The germline V gene has CDR1 MDHEN and CDR2 SYDVKM. The CDR3 totals 14 residues. CDR3: CASSPADRNYGYTF. CDR3 nucleotides: TGTGCCAGCAGTCCAGCCGACAGGAACTATGGCTACACCTTC.

The gene calls are TRBV19 and TRBJ2-7, with D maybe TRBD1 (7 bases). Germline loops: CDR1 LNHDA, CDR2 SQIVND (reference sequence). V was cut by 3 bases and J by 3 bases, with 12 bases left in between. This CDR3 has 14 residues. The CDR3: CASSMGQGGYEQYF. In nucleotides, the CDR3 is TGTGCCAGTAGTATGGGGCAGGGGGGCTACGAGCAGTACTTC.

This clone was seen a handful of times. The V call is TRBV19, the J call TRBJ1-5; 8 bases line up with TRBD1. With V trimmed by 3 bases and J by 4 bases, 5 bases remained unmatched. This CDR3 has 15 amino acids. Germline CDR1 LNHDA, CDR2 SQIVND (reference sequence). CDR3 region: CASSMTGQENQPQHF. The DNA for the CDR3 is TGTGCCAGTAGTATGACGGGACAGGAGAATCAGCCCCAGCATTTT.

CDR3 in DNA: TGTGCCACCAGCAGACAGGCTTCCACTGAAGCTTTCTTT. Amino acids: CATSRQASTEAFF. J is TRBJ1-1 and V is TRBV15; D gene uncertain. The CDR3 sequence is 13 residues long. With 2 bases removed from V and 4 bases from J, the gap between germline ends came to 8 bases. Germline V gene lookup returns CDR1 LNHNV and CDR2 YYDKDF (reference sequence). The complete variable domain, with remaining parts taken from reference TRBV15 and TRBJ1-1, reads DAMVIQNPRYQVTQFGKPVTLSCSQTLNHNVMYWYQQKSSQAPKLLFHYYDKDFNNEADTPDNFQSRRPNTSFCFLDIRSPGLGDTAMYLCATSRQASTEAFFGQGTRLTVV.

The sample holds a few counts of this clone. The chain has TRBV27 and TRBJ2-7, with a tentative D call TRBD2 (5 bases). The CDR3 consists of 15 residues. In germline, CDR1 is MNHEY, CDR2 SMNVEV (reference sequence). Trimming removed 3 bases from V and 1 base from J, with 13 bases in between. In DNA form, the CDR3 reads TGTGCCAGCAGTTTGACGGAGCGGATATCCTACGAGCAGTACTTC. Translated, it gives CASSLTERISYEQYF.

This chain uses TRBV14 with TRBJ1-3; D uncertain. Germline-derived CDR1 and CDR2 are SGHDN and FVKESK. The CDR3 extends over 14 amino acids. Deletions cut 1 base from V and 4 bases from J, with 8 bases between. CDR3 sequence (DNA): TGTGCCAGCAGCCAAGCCTTAGTAGGAAACACCATATATTTT. This sequence encodes CASSQALVGNTIYF. The full variable domain, in which reference TRBV14 and TRBJ1-3 provide the parts outside the CDR3, is EAGVTQFPSHSVIEKGQTVTLRCDPISGHDNLYWYRRVMGKEIKFLLHFVKESKQDESGMPNNRFLAERTGGTYSTLKVQPAELEDSGVYFCASSQALVGNTIYFGEGSWLTVV.

The chain combines TRBV5-1 with TRBJ2-7; 11 bases fit TRBD2. The CDR3 runs 16 residues. Per germline, CDR1 SGHRS and CDR2 YFSETQ. The V gene end was trimmed by 0 bases and the J gene end by 3 bases; junction bases not matched to a gene: 5. CDR3 sequence (DNA): TGCGCCAGCAGCTTGGGGGGGACTAGCGGAATCTACGAGCAGTACTTC. Protein: CASSLGGTSGIYEQYF.

The genes are TRBV25-1 and TRBJ2-1; D is unclear. The CDR3 runs 15 residues. V was clipped by 1 base and J by 4 bases, with 11 bases between them. In germline, CDR1 is MGHDK, CDR2 SYGVNS. The CDR3 reads CASSEWAEVYNEQFF. The CDR3 nucleotides read TGTGCCAGCAGTGAATGGGCTGAAGTATACAATGAGCAGTTCTTC.